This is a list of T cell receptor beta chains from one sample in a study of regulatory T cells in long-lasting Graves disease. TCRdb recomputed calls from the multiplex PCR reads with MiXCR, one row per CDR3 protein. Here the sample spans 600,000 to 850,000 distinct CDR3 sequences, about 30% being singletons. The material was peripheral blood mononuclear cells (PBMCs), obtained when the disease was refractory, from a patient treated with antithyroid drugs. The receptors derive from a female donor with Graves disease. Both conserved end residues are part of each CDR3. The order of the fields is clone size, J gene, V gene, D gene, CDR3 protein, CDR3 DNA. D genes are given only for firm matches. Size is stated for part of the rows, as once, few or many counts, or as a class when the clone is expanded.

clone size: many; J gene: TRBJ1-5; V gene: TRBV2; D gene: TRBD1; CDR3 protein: CASSDNQAGGQPQHF; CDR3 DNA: TGTGCCAGCAGTGATAACCAGGCAGGGGGTCAGCCCCAGCATTTT
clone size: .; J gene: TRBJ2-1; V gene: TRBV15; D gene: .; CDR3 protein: CATSREGGIGGSEQFF; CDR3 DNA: TGTGCCACCAGCAGAGAAGGCGGGATCGGAGGCAGTGAGCAGTTCTTC
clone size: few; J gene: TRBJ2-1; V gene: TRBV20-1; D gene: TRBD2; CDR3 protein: CSAKPEGTSGYNEQFF; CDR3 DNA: TGCAGTGCTAAACCCGAAGGGACTAGCGGTTACAATGAGCAGTTCTTC
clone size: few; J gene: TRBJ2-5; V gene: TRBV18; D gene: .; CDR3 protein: CASSDPGSETQYF; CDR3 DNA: TGTGCCAGCTCAGACCCCGGGAGTGAGACCCAGTACTTC
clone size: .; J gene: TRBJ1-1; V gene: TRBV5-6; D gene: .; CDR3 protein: CASSFGKPLNTEAFF; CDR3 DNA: TGTGCCAGCAGCTTCGGGAAGCCTTTGAACACTGAAGCTTTCTTT
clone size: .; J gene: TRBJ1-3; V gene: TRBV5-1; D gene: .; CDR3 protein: CASSPGGTSGNTIYF; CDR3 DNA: TGCGCCAGCAGCCCCGGAGGGACCTCTGGAAACACCATATATTTT
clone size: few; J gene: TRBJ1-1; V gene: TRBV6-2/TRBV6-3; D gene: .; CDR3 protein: CASSHPGGAVTEAFF; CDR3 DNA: TGTGCCAGCAGTCACCCGGGGGGCGCGGTGACTGAAGCTTTCTTT
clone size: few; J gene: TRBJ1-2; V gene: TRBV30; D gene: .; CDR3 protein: CAWSTSTGNYGYTF; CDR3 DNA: TGTGCCTGGAGTACATCAACAGGGAACTATGGCTACACCTTC
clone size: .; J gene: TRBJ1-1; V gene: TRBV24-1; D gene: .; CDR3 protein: CATSAGNTEAFF; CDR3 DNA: TGTGCCACCTCCGCGGGTAACACTGAAGCTTTCTTT
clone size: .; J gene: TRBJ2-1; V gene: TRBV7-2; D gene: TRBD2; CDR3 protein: CASSQAGTYNEQFF; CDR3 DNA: TGTGCCAGCAGCCAAGCGGGAACCTACAATGAGCAGTTCTTC
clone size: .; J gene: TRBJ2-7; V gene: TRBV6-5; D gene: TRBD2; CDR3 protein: CASSYSIPLPGGPHEQYF; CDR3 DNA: TGTGCCAGCAGTTACTCCATTCCGCTTCCGGGAGGGCCCCACGAGCAGTACTTC
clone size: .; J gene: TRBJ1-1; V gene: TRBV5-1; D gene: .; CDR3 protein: CASSLGAADTEAFF; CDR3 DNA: TGCGCCAGCAGCTTGGGGGCGGCGGACACTGAAGCTTTCTTT
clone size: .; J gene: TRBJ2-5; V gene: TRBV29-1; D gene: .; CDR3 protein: CSVDSPPRQETQYF; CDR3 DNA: TGCAGCGTTGATAGTCCGCCCCGCCAAGAGACCCAGTACTTC
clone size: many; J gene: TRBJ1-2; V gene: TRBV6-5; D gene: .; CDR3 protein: CASSYESNYGYTF; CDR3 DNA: TGTGCCAGCAGTTACGAGTCTAACTATGGCTACACCTTC
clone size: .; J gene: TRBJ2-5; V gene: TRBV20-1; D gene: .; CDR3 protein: CSARRRGRLQETQYF; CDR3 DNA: TGCAGTGCTAGAAGGAGGGGGCGCCTCCAAGAGACCCAGTACTTC
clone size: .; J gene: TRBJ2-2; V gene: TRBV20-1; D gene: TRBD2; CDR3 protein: CSARQREATGELFF; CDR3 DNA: TGCAGTGCTAGGCAGCGGGAGGCCACCGGGGAGCTGTTTTTT
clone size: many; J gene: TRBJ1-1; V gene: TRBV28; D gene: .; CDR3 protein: CASSLRQDMNTEAFF; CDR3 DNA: TGTGCCAGCAGTTTACGACAGGACATGAACACTGAAGCTTTCTTT
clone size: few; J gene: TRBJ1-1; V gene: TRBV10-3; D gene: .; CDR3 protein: CAISDGVNTEAFF; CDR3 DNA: TGTGCCATCAGTGATGGAGTGAACACTGAAGCTTTCTTT
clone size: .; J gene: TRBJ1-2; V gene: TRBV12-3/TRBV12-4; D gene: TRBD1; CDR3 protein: CASRGNRGEDYGYTF; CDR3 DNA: TGTGCCAGCAGGGGAAACAGGGGCGAGGACTATGGCTACACCTTC
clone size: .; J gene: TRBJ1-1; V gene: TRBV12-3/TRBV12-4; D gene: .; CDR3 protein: CASINSLNTEAFF; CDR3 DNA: TGTGCCAGCATAAATAGCCTGAACACTGAAGCTTTCTTT
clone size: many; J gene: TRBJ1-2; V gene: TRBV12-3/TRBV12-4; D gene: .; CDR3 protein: CASTNGAPYEGYTF; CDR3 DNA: TGTGCCAGCACCAACGGAGCCCCCTATGAAGGCTACACCTTC
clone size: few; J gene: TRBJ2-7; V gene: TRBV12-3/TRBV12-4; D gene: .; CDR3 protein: CASSLGMGTYERYF; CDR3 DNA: TGTGCCAGCAGTTTAGGTATGGGCACGTACGAGCGGTACTTC
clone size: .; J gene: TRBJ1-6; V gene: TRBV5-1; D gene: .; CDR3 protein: CASSLRTVTNSPLHF; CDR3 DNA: TGCGCCAGCAGCCTGCGGACAGTAACTAATTCACCCCTCCACTTT
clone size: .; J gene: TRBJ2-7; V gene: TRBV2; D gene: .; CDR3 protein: CASSRPRSFEQYF; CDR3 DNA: TGTGCCAGCAGCAGGCCGCGGAGCTTCGAGCAGTACTTC
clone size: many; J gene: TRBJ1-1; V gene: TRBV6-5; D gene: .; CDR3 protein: CASSYSGSHNTEAFF; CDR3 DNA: TGTGCCAGCAGTTACTCGGGCAGTCACAACACTGAAGCTTTCTTT
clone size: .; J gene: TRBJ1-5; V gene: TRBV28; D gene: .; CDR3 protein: CASSWVPGSNQPQHF; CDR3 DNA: TGTGCCAGCAGTTGGGTCCCAGGGAGCAATCAGCCCCAGCATTTT
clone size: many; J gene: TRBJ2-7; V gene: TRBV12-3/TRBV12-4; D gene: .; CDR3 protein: CASSPPPKGNYEQYF; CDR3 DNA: TGTGCCAGCAGTCCCCCCCCGAAAGGTAACTACGAGCAGTACTTC
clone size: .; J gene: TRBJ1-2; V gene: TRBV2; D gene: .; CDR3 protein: CASSEVPGPVQGYTF; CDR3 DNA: TGTGCCAGCAGTGAAGTTCCGGGGCCCGTTCAGGGCTACACCTTC
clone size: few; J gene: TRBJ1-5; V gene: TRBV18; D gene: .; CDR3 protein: CASSLRFFQPQHF; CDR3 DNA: TGTGCCAGCTCACTAAGGTTCTTCCAGCCCCAGCATTTT
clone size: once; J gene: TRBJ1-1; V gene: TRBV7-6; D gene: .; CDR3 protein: CASSWNSENTEAFF; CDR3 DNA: TGTGCCAGCAGCTGGAACAGCGAGAACACTGAAGCTTTCTTT
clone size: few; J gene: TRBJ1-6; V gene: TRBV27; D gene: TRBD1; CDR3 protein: CASSLLQGAVDNSPLHF; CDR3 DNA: TGTGCCAGCAGTTTATTACAGGGGGCTGTGGATAATTCACCCCTCCACTTT
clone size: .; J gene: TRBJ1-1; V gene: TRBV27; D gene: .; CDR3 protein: CASSLSFGTSEAFF; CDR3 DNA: TGTGCCAGCAGTTTATCCTTTGGGACTAGTGAAGCTTTCTTT